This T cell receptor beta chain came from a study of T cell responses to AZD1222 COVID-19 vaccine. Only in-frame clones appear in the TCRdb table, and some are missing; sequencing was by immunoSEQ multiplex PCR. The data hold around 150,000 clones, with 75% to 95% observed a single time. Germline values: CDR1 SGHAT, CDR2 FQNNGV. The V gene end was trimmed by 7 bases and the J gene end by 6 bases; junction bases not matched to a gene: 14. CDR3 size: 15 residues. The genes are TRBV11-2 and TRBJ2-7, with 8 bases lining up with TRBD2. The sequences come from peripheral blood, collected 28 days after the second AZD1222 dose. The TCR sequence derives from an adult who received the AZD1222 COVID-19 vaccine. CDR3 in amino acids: CASTRQLAVFGEQYF. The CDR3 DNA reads TGTGCCAGCACCAGACAACTAGCGGTCTTCGGCGAGCAGTACTTC.